The entry that follows covers one TCR beta chain sequence. Its antigen is still unknown. The data stem from a study of cytomegalovirus exposure and HLA in healthy donors. Study outcomes and limitations: Some segments of the V type, notably TRBV6-2 and TRBV6-3, were excluded as indistinguishable.

PCR amplification relied on 60 Vbeta primers (plus 13 Jbeta primers). TCRdb keeps only in-frame clones here, not all; method: immunoSEQ multiplex PCR. This repertoire includes 150,000 to 200,000 clones. V lost 7 bases to trimming and J lost 4 bases; unmatched junction nucleotides: 8. Germline V gene sequence: CDR1 SGHTA, CDR2 FQGNSA. The CDR3 is made up of 14 amino acids. Sequencing was carried out using PBMCs. The V gene is TRBV7-2, the J gene TRBJ1-2, with 8 bases fitting TRBD1. The TCR originated in a woman aged 60 to 75 in good health and CMV-seronegative. The CDR3 is CASIPGGTLYGYTF. CDR3 nucleotides: TGTGCCAGCATCCCAGGGGGCACCCTCTATGGCTACACCTTC.